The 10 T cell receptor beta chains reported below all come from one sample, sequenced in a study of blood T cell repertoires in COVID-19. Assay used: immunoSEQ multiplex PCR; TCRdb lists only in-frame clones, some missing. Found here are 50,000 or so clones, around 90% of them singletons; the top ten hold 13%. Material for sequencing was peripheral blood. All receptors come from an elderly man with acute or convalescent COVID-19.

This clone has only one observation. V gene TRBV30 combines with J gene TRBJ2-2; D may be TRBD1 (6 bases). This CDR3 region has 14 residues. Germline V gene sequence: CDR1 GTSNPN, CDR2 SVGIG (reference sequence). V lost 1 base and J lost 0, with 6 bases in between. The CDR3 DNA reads TGTGCCTGGAGTGGACAGGCGAACACCGGGGAGCTGTTTTTT. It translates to CAWSGQANTGELFF.

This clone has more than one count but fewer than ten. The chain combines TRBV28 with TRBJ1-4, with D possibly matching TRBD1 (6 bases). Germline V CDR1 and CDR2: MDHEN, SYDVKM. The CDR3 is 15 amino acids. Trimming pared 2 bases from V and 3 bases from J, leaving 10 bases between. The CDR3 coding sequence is TGTGCCAGCAGTTTACCCGGGACACCTAATGAAAAACTGTTTTTT. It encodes CASSLPGTPNEKLFF.

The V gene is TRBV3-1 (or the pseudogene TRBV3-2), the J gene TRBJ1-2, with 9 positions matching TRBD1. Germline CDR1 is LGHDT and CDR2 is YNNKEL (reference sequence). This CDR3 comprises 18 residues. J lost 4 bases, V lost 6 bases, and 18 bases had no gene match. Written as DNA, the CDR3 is TGTGCCAGCAGGGGGGGTCCGGGACAGGGAAGGAGTCCCTATGGCTACACCTTC. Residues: CASRGGPGQGRSPYGYTF.

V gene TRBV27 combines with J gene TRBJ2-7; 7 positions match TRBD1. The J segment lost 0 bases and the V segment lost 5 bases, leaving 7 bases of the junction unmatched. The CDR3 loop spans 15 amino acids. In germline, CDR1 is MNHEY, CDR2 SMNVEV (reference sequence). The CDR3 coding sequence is TGTGCCAGCAGTGGGCAGGACAGGAGCTCCTACGAGCAGTACTTC. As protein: CASSGQDRSSYEQYF.

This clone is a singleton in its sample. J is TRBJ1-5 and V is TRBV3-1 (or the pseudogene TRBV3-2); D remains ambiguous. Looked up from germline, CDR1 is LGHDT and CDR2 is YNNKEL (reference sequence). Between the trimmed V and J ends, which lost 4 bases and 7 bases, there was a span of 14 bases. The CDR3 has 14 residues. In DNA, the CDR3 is TGTGCCAGCAGCCCGTCCCGGGATTGGCAGCCCCAGCATTTT. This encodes CASSPSRDWQPQHF.

The CDR3 DNA reads TGTGCCAGTAGTCCACAGCGGGGGGGACGGGAGACCCAGTACTTC. Translated: CASSPQRGGRETQYF. The chain joins TRBV19 to TRBJ2-5, with 10 bases identical to TRBD2. The CDR3 extends over 15 amino acids. V gave up 5 bases and J gave up 5 bases; unmatched junction bases: 8. The germline CDR1 and CDR2 sequences are LNHDA and SQIVND (reference sequence).

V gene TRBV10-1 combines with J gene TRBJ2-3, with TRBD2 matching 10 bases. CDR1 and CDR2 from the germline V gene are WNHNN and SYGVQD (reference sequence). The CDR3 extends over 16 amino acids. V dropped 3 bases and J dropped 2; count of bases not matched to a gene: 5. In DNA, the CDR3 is TGCGCCAGCAGTGATGGACTAGCGGTGGACACAGATACGCAGTATTTT. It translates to CASSDGLAVDTDTQYF.

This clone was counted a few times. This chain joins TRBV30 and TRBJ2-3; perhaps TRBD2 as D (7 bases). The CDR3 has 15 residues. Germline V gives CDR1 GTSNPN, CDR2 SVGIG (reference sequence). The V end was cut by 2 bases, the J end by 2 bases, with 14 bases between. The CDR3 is CAWSRGSGDTDTQYF. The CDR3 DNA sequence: TGTGCCTGGAGTAGGGGGAGCGGGGACACAGATACGCAGTATTTT.

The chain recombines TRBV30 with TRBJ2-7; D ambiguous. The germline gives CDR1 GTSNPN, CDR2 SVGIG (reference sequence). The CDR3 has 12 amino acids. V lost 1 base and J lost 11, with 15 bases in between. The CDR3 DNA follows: TGTGCCTGGAGTGCGGCAGTCTCTCAGGAGTACTTC. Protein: CAWSAAVSQEYF.

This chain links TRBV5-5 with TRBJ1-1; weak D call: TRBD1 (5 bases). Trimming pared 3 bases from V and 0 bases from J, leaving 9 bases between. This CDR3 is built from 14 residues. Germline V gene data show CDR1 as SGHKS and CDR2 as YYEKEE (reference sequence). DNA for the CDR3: TGTGCCAGCAGCTCAGACAGAGTGAACACTGAAGCTTTCTTT. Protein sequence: CASSSDRVNTEAFF.